The subject of this entry is one TCR beta chain. Original processing methods: Using reference gene primer amplification, nucleated cell counts were estimated. Some clones are missing from TCRdb's copy, which holds only in-frame ones; the method was immunoSEQ multiplex PCR. V and J calls and clone size come straight from that table; D and trimming were deduced from the DNA. Among 250,000 or so clones listed, around 93% were seen once. This sample is part of a study of blood T cell repertoires in COVID-19. It was within 2 weeks before study entry that exposed participants met a COVID-19 case. This sequence was found in a man in his forties who had been exposed to COVID-19. Specimen: PBMCs or T cells enriched from blood (not recorded which).

CDR3 region: CAWSATLGGVEQFF. CDR3 coding DNA: TGTGCCTGGAGTGCTACTCTAGGAGGGGTTGAGCAGTTCTTC. V is TRBV30 and J is TRBJ2-1; TRBD2 is a possible D gene (6 bases). Germline V gives CDR1 GTSNPN, CDR2 SVGIG (reference sequence). CDR3 length equals 14 residues. V was pared by 1 base and J by 9 bases, with 16 bases between.